The 29 T cell receptor beta chains in this list originate from one sample, sequenced in a study of blood T cell repertoires in COVID-19. The assay was immunoSEQ multiplex PCR, and TCRdb's table has in-frame clones only and misses some. The sample carries about 310,000 clones, around nine tenths recorded once. Sequencing input: PBMCs or T cells enriched from blood (not recorded which). The receptors shown here come from a woman aged 40 to 55 who had recovered from COVID-19.

The J gene is TRBJ1-1, the V gene TRBV7-3, with a weak D call TRBD1 (5 bases). This CDR3 contains 15 residues. Between the trimmed V and J ends, which lost 5 bases and 5 bases, there was a span of 18 bases. Germline V gene sequence: CDR1 SGHTA, CDR2 FQGTGA. The CDR3 DNA follows: TGTGCCAGCAGCCCTCAAGGGGCAGCGTGGACTGAAGCTTTCTTT. It translates to CASSPQGAAWTEAFF.

This clone was seen just once. CDR3 amino acids: CSVIERYEQYF. For the CDR3, the DNA is TGCAGCGTCATTGAGCGATACGAGCAGTACTTC. The V call is TRBV29-1, the J call TRBJ2-7, with D unresolved. Trimming cost V 6 bases and J 4 bases, with 10 bases left between them. The CDR3 length is 11 residues. CDR1 and CDR2 from the germline V gene are SQVTM and ANQGSEA.

The V gene is TRBV4-1, the J gene TRBJ2-5; 8 nucleotides line up with TRBD2. There are 17 residues in the CDR3. V shed 3 bases, J shed 5 bases, and the junction held 14 bases outside the gene matches. From germline, CDR1 is MGHRA and CDR2 YSYEKL. CDR3 in DNA: TGCGCCAGCAGCCAGGGAGATCAGGGACTAGTTGTGGAGACCCAGTACTTC. Protein: CASSQGDQGLVVETQYF.

The chain carries TRBV5-4 and TRBJ2-3; TRBD1 matches at 8 bases. The CDR3 sequence is 14 residues long. Germline CDR1 reads SGHNT; CDR2 reads YYREEE (reference sequence). The ends lost 5 bases at V and 7 bases at J; junction bases unmatched: 9. CDR3 sequence reads: CASRNQGARHTQYF. CDR3 DNA sequence: TGTGCCAGCAGGAACCAGGGGGCGCGACATACGCAGTATTTT.

As concerns this clone: Other DNA sequences in this specimen translate into the identical CDR3. The chain combines TRBV19 with TRBJ2-2; 8 bases are a match to TRBD2. Germline trimming cut 3 bases from V and 6 bases from J; bases unmatched to any gene: 3. From germline, CDR1 is LNHDA and CDR2 SQIVND (reference sequence). The CDR3 has 14 amino acids. The chain's CDR3 is CASSIRGGAGELFF. CDR3 coding DNA: TGTGCCAGTAGTATCCGGGGGGGAGCCGGGGAGCTGTTTTTT.

The chain carries TRBV19 and TRBJ1-1, with 11 bases lining up with TRBD1. The CDR3 extends over 15 amino acids. CDR1 LNHDA and CDR2 SQIVND come from the germline V gene (reference sequence). Losses at the gene ends were 3 bases for V and 3 bases for J; bases not matched to a gene: 3. The CDR3 DNA follows: TGTGCCAGTAGTATCGGACAGGGGGCGCACACTGAAGCTTTCTTT. Encoded protein: CASSIGQGAHTEAFF.

A note on this clone: In the same sample, other DNA sequences code for this CDR3. V gene TRBV7-2 combines with J gene TRBJ2-5; 8 positions match TRBD1. Germline-derived CDR1 and CDR2 are SGHTA and FQGNSA. The CDR3 spans 15 residues. Trimming removed 3 bases from V and 2 bases from J; junction bases left unmatched: 5. CDR3 DNA sequence: TGTGCCAGCAGCTTTGACAGGGGCCTTCAAGAGACCCAGTACTTC. This codes for CASSFDRGLQETQYF.

This chain links TRBV29-1 with TRBJ2-1, with 8 bases that match TRBD2. Losses at the gene ends were 3 bases for V and 3 bases for J; bases not matched to a gene: 10. The CDR3 length is 16 residues. The germline V gene encodes CDR1 SQVTM and CDR2 ANQGSEA. This chain's CDR3 is CSVDGLAGRLYNEQFF. The CDR3 DNA reads as TGCAGCGTTGATGGATTAGCGGGAAGGCTCTACAATGAGCAGTTCTTC.

The gene calls are TRBV24-1 and TRBJ1-1; 10 bases match TRBD1. Losses at the gene ends were 3 bases for V and 4 bases for J; bases not matched to a gene: 10. Per the germline V gene, CDR1 is KGHDR and CDR2 is SFDVKD. This CDR3 contains 17 residues. This CDR3 reads CATSDGDRGLGATEAFF. CDR3 bases: TGTGCCACCAGTGATGGGGACAGGGGCTTAGGGGCCACTGAAGCTTTCTTT.

V gene TRBV30 combines with J gene TRBJ2-7, with a possible D match to TRBD2 (6 bases). Germline V gives CDR1 GTSNPN, CDR2 SVGIG (reference sequence). CDR3 length: 13 residues. Trimming took 7 bases from V and 3 from J, leaving 16 bases between them. The CDR3 reads CALRGRGYYEQYF. Written as DNA, the CDR3 is TGTGCCTTGCGGGGTCGAGGGTACTACGAGCAGTACTTC.

The chain combines TRBV19 with TRBJ1-1; TRBD1 aligns across 8 bases. V shed 0 bases, J shed 4 bases, and the junction held 7 bases outside the gene matches. This CDR3 is 16 amino acids long. The V gene's germline CDR1 is LNHDA and CDR2 SQIVND (reference sequence). The CDR3 sequence is CASSIEGTGVVTEAFF. CDR3 nucleotide sequence: TGTGCCAGTAGTATAGAGGGGACAGGAGTGGTCACTGAAGCTTTCTTT.

The V call is TRBV18, the J call TRBJ2-7; no firm D call. The CDR3 extends over 13 amino acids. Germline CDR1 is KGHSH and CDR2 is LQKENI. Between the trimmed V and J ends, which lost 5 bases and 0 bases, there was a span of 8 bases. In nucleotides, the CDR3 is TGTGCCAGCTCAACGGCGGTCTCCTACGAGCAGTACTTC. It translates to CASSTAVSYEQYF.

The chain combines TRBV6-2 or TRBV6-3 with TRBJ2-2; D call uncertain. The ends were cut back, 4 bases at V and 0 bases at J, with 6 bases in the middle. This CDR3 region has 14 residues. Germline V gene data show CDR1 as MNHEY and CDR2 as SVGEGT. For the CDR3, the DNA is TGTGCCAGCAGTTCGTTCGCGAACACCGGGGAGCTGTTTTTT. Encoded protein: CASSSFANTGELFF.

This chain connects TRBV30 to TRBJ1-6; no clear D gene. Trimming shortened V by 6 bases and J by 7 bases, and 10 bases separated the two germline ends. The germline gives CDR1 GTSNPN, CDR2 SVGIG (reference sequence). The CDR3 extends over 12 amino acids. CDR3 DNA: TGTGCCTGTGGACTAACGAATTCACCCCTCCACTTT. Its translation is CACGLTNSPLHF.

V is TRBV5-1 and J is TRBJ2-1; TRBD2 aligns across 8 bases. Trimming took 6 bases from V and 0 from J; bases not matched to a gene: 2. CDR3 size: 14 residues. Germline V CDR1 and CDR2: SGHRS, YFSETQ. The CDR3 nucleotides read TGCGCCAGCACAAGCGGGGGCTCCTACAATGAGCAGTTCTTC. Translated: CASTSGGSYNEQFF.

The count of this clone is one. V is TRBV5-1 and J is TRBJ2-1; D possibly corresponds to TRBD2 (7 bases). Deletions cut 6 bases from V and 8 bases from J, with 21 bases between. The length of the CDR3 is 15 residues. The V gene's germline CDR1 is SGHRS and CDR2 YFSETQ. The CDR3 DNA reads as TGCGCCAGCACCCCTTTAGGGGGAGGGCCCTATGAGCAGTTCTTC. Protein product: CASTPLGGGPYEQFF.

The rearrangement uses TRBV19 and TRBJ1-2, with D possibly matching TRBD1 (5 bases). V was pared by 6 bases and J by 2 bases, with 13 bases between. The length of the CDR3 is 14 residues. Germline V lookup: CDR1 LNHDA, CDR2 SQIVND (reference sequence). CDR3 sequence reads: CASSPIDSNYGYTF. The CDR3 region has the DNA TGTGCCAGTAGCCCCATTGACAGCAACTATGGCTACACCTTC. Supplemented by reference TRBV19 and TRBJ1-2, the full variable domain reads DGGITQSPKYLFRKEGQNVTLSCEQNLNHDAMYWYRQDPGQGLRLIYYSQIVNDFQKGDIAEGYSVSREKKESFPLTVTSAQKNPTAFYLCASSPIDSNYGYTFGSGTRLTVV.

The CDR3, as DNA: TGTGCCAGCAGTTACCGAGACTGGGCGGGTCGGGGCTACACCTTC. Translated: CASSYRDWAGRGYTF. The V call is TRBV6-5, the J call TRBJ1-2; D unclear. V was pared by 2 bases and J by 8 bases, with 18 bases between. The CDR3 sequence is 15 residues long. Germline V gene data show CDR1 as MNHEY and CDR2 as SVGAGI.

The chain uses TRBV19 and TRBJ1-6; no clear D. V lost 4 bases and J lost 5, with 12 bases in between. The germline V gene encodes CDR1 LNHDA and CDR2 SQIVND (reference sequence). The CDR3 is 15 amino acids. CDR3 nucleotide sequence: TGTGCCAGTAGTAAACAGACGGGAGATAATTCACCCCTCCACTTT. It yields the protein CASSKQTGDNSPLHF.

The CDR3: CASSQDQGRTYEQYF. The CDR3 DNA follows: TGCGCCAGCAGCCAAGATCAGGGCAGAACCTACGAGCAGTACTTC. The chain recombines TRBV4-3 with TRBJ2-7, with D perhaps TRBD1 (5 bases). Looked up from germline, CDR1 is LGHNA and CDR2 is YSLEER. The CDR3 sequence is 15 residues long. Deletions cut 0 bases from V and 2 bases from J, with 11 bases between.

This sequence joins TRBV30 and TRBJ1-2, with D tentatively TRBD1 (6 bases). From germline, CDR1 is GTSNPN and CDR2 SVGIG (reference sequence). V lost 2 bases, J lost 4 bases, and 17 bases lay in between. The CDR3 length is 15 residues. The CDR3 protein is CAWSIGQGGSYGYTF. As DNA, the CDR3 is TGTGCCTGGAGTATTGGACAAGGGGGTAGCTATGGCTACACCTTC.

V and J are TRBV18 and TRBJ1-1; D might be TRBD1 (5 bases). The CDR3 is made up of 14 amino acids. Trimming removed 3 bases at V and 3 bases at J, with 11 bases between. The germline gives CDR1 KGHSH, CDR2 LQKENI. The CDR3 protein is CASSPRPGDTEAFF. The CDR3 DNA sequence: TGTGCCAGCTCACCCCGACCGGGGGACACTGAAGCTTTCTTT.

The chain links TRBV5-1 to TRBJ2-5; 9 bases agree with TRBD2. After removal of 0 bases from V and 2 bases from J, the junction contained 11 bases not matched to a gene. The CDR3 is made up of 18 amino acids. Germline assignment: CDR1 SGHRS and CDR2 YFSETQ. CDR3 sequence (DNA): TGCGCCAGCAGCTTGGCCCCGCTAGCGGGAAGGGGGCAAGAGACCCAGTACTTC. Its translation is CASSLAPLAGRGQETQYF.

The rearrangement joins TRBV6-2 or TRBV6-3 to TRBJ2-7, with a weak D call TRBD1 (6 bases). CDR1 and CDR2 from the germline V gene are MNHEY and SVGEGT. This CDR3 contains 12 residues. The V end was cut by 6 bases, the J end by 3 bases, with 9 bases between. The CDR3 DNA reads as TGTGCCAGCAGCACGGGACACTACGAGCAGTACTTC. This gives the protein CASSTGHYEQYF.

V is TRBV9 and J is TRBJ1-6; 9 bases line up with TRBD1. Germline trimming cut 4 bases from V and 10 bases from J; bases unmatched to any gene: 12. CDR3 size: 16 residues. Germline lookup yields CDR1 SGDLS and CDR2 YYNGEE. CDR3 sequence: CASSPRGDRVVSPLHF. Written as DNA, the CDR3 is TGTGCCAGCAGCCCCCGGGGGGACAGGGTAGTGTCACCCCTCCACTTT.

The chain recombines TRBV14 with TRBJ2-2, with 7 bases matching TRBD1. J was trimmed by 3 bases and V by 3 bases; bases with no gene match: 4. The V gene's germline CDR1 is SGHDN and CDR2 FVKESK. There are 15 residues in the CDR3. The CDR3 DNA reads TGTGCCAGCAGCCAGTACAGGGGTCACACCGGGGAGCTGTTTTTT. Protein product: CASSQYRGHTGELFF. Supplemented by reference TRBV14 and TRBJ2-2, the full variable domain reads EAGVTQFPSHSVIEKGQTVTLRCDPISGHDNLYWYRRVMGKEIKFLLHFVKESKQDESGMPNNRFLAERTGGTYSTLKVQPAELEDSGVYFCASSQYRGHTGELFFGEGSRLTVL.

The chain uses TRBV6-1 and TRBJ2-2, with D uncertain. The germline V gene encodes CDR1 MNHNS and CDR2 SASEGT. V gave up 4 bases and J gave up 6 bases, with 21 bases separating them. The CDR3 runs 17 residues. This CDR3 reads CASSASPGWQIAGELFF. The CDR3 bases are TGTGCCAGCAGTGCCTCGCCCGGGTGGCAAATAGCCGGGGAGCTGTTTTTT.

V gene TRBV18 combines with J gene TRBJ1-5; D call uncertain. CDR1 KGHSH and CDR2 LQKENI come from the germline V gene. CDR3 size: 16 residues. Trimming took 3 bases from V and 5 from J, leaving 17 bases between them. The CDR3 DNA reads TGTGCCAGCTCACCGGGCGGACGCGGCGGGGATCAGCCCCAGCATTTT. This sequence encodes CASSPGGRGGDQPQHF.

The chain carries TRBV24-1 and TRBJ1-2; D perhaps matches TRBD1 (6 bases). The CDR3 contains 13 residues. The V gene's germline CDR1 is KGHDR and CDR2 SFDVKD. Trimming left V 1 base short and J 8 bases short, with 10 bases between. The CDR3 here is CATSDFGGRGYTF. The CDR3 DNA sequence: TGTGCCACCAGTGATTTTGGGGGCCGGGGCTACACCTTC.